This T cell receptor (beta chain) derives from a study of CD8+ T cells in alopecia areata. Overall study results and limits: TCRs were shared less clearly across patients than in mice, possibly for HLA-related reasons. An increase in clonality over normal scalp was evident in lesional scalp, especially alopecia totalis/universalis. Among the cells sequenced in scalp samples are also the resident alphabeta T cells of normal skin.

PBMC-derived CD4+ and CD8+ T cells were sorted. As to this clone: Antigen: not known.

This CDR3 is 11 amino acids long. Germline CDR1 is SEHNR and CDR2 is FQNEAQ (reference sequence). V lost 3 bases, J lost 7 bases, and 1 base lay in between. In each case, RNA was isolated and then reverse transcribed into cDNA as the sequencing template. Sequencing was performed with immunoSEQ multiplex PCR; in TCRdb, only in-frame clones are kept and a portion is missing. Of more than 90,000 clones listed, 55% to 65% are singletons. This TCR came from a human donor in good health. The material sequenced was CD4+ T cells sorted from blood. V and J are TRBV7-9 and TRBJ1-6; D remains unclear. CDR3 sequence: CASSLNSPLHF. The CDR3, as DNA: TGTGCCAGCAGCTTGAATTCACCCCTCCACTTT. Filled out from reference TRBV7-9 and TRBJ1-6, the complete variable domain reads DTGVSQNPRHKITKRGQNVTFRCDPISEHNRLYWYRQTLGQGPEFLTYFQNEAQLEKSRLLSDRFSAERPKGSFSTLEIQRTEQGDSAMYLCASSLNSPLHFGNGTRLTVT.